Shown below are 20 T cell receptor beta chains from a single sample sequenced in a study of blood T cell repertoires in COVID-19 (dated by TCRdb to 2020 to 2021). The method was the immunoSEQ multiplex PCR assay. The source is immuneACCESS, and TCRdb retained only in-frame sequences with V and J called. Part of the clones is not carried over; for the studies checked, unresolved V genes explain less than half of this, and the remainder is unexplained. Present in this sample are about 200,000 clones, more than 85% of which were seen just once. In total, the top ten clones hold more than 2.5% of the sample. Sequencing was done on a sample of peripheral blood. The receptors derive from a man in his 60s with acute or convalescent COVID-19.

This sequence joins TRBV2 and TRBJ1-1, with a weak D call TRBD1 (6 bases). V lost 7 bases and J lost 0, with 15 bases in between. Germline V CDR1 and CDR2: SNHLY, FYNNEI. The CDR3 has 15 amino acids. In DNA form, the CDR3 reads TGTGCCAGCACTACGGACGAGGGGGTGAACACTGAAGCTTTCTTT. It specifies CASTTDEGVNTEAFF.

The rearrangement joins TRBV14 to TRBJ1-2, with D possibly TRBD1 on 5 matching bases. Germline CDR1 is SGHDN and CDR2 is FVKESK. The V gene lost 0 bases and the J gene lost 6 bases, with 17 bases spanning the gap. There are 16 residues in the CDR3. CDR3 nucleotides: TGTGCCAGCAGCCAAGATCCAGGGTTTATTTTTAATGGCTACACCTTC. This codes for CASSQDPGFIFNGYTF.

The CDR3 DNA is TGTGCCAGCAGCGTAGGGGCAGGGGGCGCGAACACTGAAGCTTTCTTT. It is translated as CASSVGAGGANTEAFF. The gene calls are TRBV9 and TRBJ1-1, with 8 bases that match TRBD1. This CDR3 spans 16 amino acids. Germline loops: CDR1 SGDLS, CDR2 YYNGEE. With 0 bases clipped from V and 1 base from J, the junction kept 5 bases outside the gene matches.

The genes are TRBV9 and TRBJ1-3; D gene uncertain. Germline assignment: CDR1 SGDLS and CDR2 YYNGEE. V was pared by 0 bases and J by 3 bases, with 7 bases between. This CDR3 has 14 residues. CDR3 region: CASSVAGDGNTIYF. The CDR3 region has the DNA TGTGCCAGCAGCGTAGCTGGAGATGGAAACACCATATATTTT. The whole variable domain, remainder taken from reference TRBV9 and TRBJ1-3, is DSGVTQTPKHLITATGQRVTLRCSPRSGDLSVYWYQQSLDQGLQFLIQYYNGEERAKGNILERFSAQQFPDLHSELNLSSLELGDSALYFCASSVAGDGNTIYFGEGSWLTVV.

The rearrangement joins TRBV6-6 to TRBJ2-3, with D unresolved. V was clipped by 5 bases and J by 6 bases, with 9 bases between them. The CDR3 is made up of 12 amino acids. Germline CDR1 is MNHNY and CDR2 is SVGAGI (reference sequence). Here the CDR3 DNA reads TGTGCCAGCAGTCCCGTTATGGATACGCAGTATTTT. This gives the protein CASSPVMDTQYF.

The genes are TRBV18 and TRBJ1-5; tentatively, D is TRBD1 (6 bases). CDR1 is KGHSH, CDR2 LQKENI, per germline. With 1 base removed from V and 2 bases from J, the gap between germline ends came to 12 bases. CDR3 length: 16 amino acids. CDR3 sequence (DNA): TGTGCCAGCTCACCACGAGGCAGGGGAGGCAATCAGCCCCAGCATTTT. This translates into CASSPRGRGGNQPQHF.

The chain links TRBV28 to TRBJ1-2; tentatively, D is TRBD1 (5 bases). The germline V gene has CDR1 MDHEN and CDR2 SYDVKM. The CDR3 is made up of 13 amino acids. Between the trimmed V and J ends, which lost 7 bases and 4 bases, there was a span of 13 bases. The CDR3 bases are TGTGCCAGCACCCCAGGGCAGGTCTATGGCTACACCTTC. Translating it yields CASTPGQVYGYTF.

The V call is TRBV4-1, the J call TRBJ1-3; 7 bases align to TRBD1. Germline V lookup: CDR1 MGHRA, CDR2 YSYEKL. Trimming removed 1 base from V and 1 base from J; junction bases left unmatched: 7. The CDR3 length is 17 residues. The CDR3 DNA follows: TGCGCCAGCAGCCAAGCCAGGGGACAGCAGTCTGGAAACACCATATATTTT. Amino acids: CASSQARGQQSGNTIYF.

To note about this clone: The sample has other DNA sequences that encode this CDR3 too. This chain connects TRBV18 to TRBJ1-1, with D perhaps TRBD1 (6 bases). This CDR3 contains 14 residues. With 3 bases removed from V and 5 bases from J, the gap between germline ends came to 13 bases. CDR1 is KGHSH and CDR2 is LQKENI in the germline V gene. The CDR3: CASSPPGQGTEAFF. The CDR3 DNA reads TGTGCCAGCTCACCCCCCGGCCAGGGGACTGAAGCTTTCTTT.

This chain connects TRBV19 to TRBJ1-5, with unresolved D. This CDR3 has 15 amino acids. Germline assignment: CDR1 LNHDA and CDR2 SQIVND (reference sequence). Trimming cost V 0 bases and J 7 bases, with 13 bases left between them. CDR3 nucleotides: TGTGCCAGTAGTATAGATGGGAGGTCGGCCCAGCCCCAGCATTTT. Translating gives CASSIDGRSAQPQHF.

This clone was detected only a few times. The genes are TRBV2 and TRBJ1-6; D not certain. This CDR3 is 14 amino acids long. Germline CDR1 SNHLY, CDR2 FYNNEI. V lost 6 bases and J lost 9, with 15 bases in between. The CDR3 protein is CASSVTEGISPLHF. The CDR3, as DNA: TGTGCCAGCAGCGTAACAGAGGGAATTTCACCCCTCCACTTT.

The chain uses TRBV3-1 (or the pseudogene TRBV3-2) and TRBJ2-1; 9 bases align to TRBD1. The germline V gene has CDR1 LGHDT and CDR2 YNNKEL (reference sequence). The CDR3 contains 14 residues. The V and J ends lost 4 bases and 15 bases, in that order; junction bases with no gene match: 13. In DNA form, the CDR3 reads TGTGCCAGCAGCCGGAGTAACTTCGGACAGGGGCTGTTCTTC. Amino acid sequence: CASSRSNFGQGLFF.

The chain uses TRBV9 and TRBJ2-7, with TRBD1 matching 7 bases. V lost 4 bases, J lost 2 bases, and 6 bases stayed unmatched. Germline V gene data show CDR1 as SGDLS and CDR2 as YYNGEE. This CDR3 spans 14 amino acids. CDR3 nucleotides: TGTGCCAGCAGCTCTGGGGACAGTCCCTACGAGCAGTACTTC. This codes for CASSSGDSPYEQYF.

The chain employs TRBV18 and TRBJ2-5, with TRBD1 matching over 10 bases. Germline values: CDR1 KGHSH, CDR2 LQKENI. The V and J ends lost 3 bases and 5 bases, in that order; junction bases with no gene match: 3. The CDR3 covers 14 residues. CDR3 in amino acids: CASSPTGGAETQYF. For the CDR3, the DNA is TGTGCCAGCTCACCGACAGGGGGCGCGGAGACCCAGTACTTC.

The rearrangement links TRBV7-3 to TRBJ2-1; 12 bases agree with TRBD2. The CDR3 covers 17 residues. The germline gives CDR1 SGHTA, CDR2 FQGTGA. V trimming: 2 bases; J trimming: 7 bases; junction bases outside the gene matches: 9. CDR3 amino acids: CASSLRDGLAGRNEQFF. The CDR3 region has the DNA TGTGCCAGCAGCTTACGCGACGGACTAGCGGGGCGGAATGAGCAGTTCTTC.

The CDR3 region has the DNA TGTGCCAGCAGTAGGAGACAGGGGTCTGGAAACACCATATATTTT. Translating it yields CASSRRQGSGNTIYF. The chain combines TRBV28 with TRBJ1-3; 8 bases are a match to TRBD1. CDR1 is MDHEN, CDR2 SYDVKM, per germline. Losses at the gene ends were 5 bases for V and 1 base for J; bases not matched to a gene: 4. The CDR3 has 15 residues.

This clone was observed a single time. V is TRBV5-1 and J is TRBJ2-2; D is undetermined. V was trimmed by 1 base and J by 1 base, leaving 8 bases between them. This CDR3 is 15 amino acids long. CDR1 is SGHRS and CDR2 is YFSETQ in the germline V gene. This chain's CDR3 is CASSLPAENTGELFF. Here the CDR3 DNA reads TGCGCCAGCAGCTTGCCCGCAGAGAACACCGGGGAGCTGTTTTTT. The full variable domain, in which reference TRBV5-1 and TRBJ2-2 provide the parts outside the CDR3, is KAGVTQTPRYLIKTRGQQVTLSCSPISGHRSVSWYQQTPGQGLQFLFEYFSETQRNKGNFPGRFSGRQFSNSRSEMNVSTLELGDSALYLCASSLPAENTGELFFGEGSRLTVL.

The chain has TRBV6-2 or TRBV6-3 and TRBJ1-1; 10 bases match TRBD1. The ends lost 5 bases at V and 11 bases at J; junction bases unmatched: 2. Germline CDR1 reads MNHEY; CDR2 reads SVGEGT. The CDR3 has 11 amino acids. CDR3 in DNA: TGTGCCAGCAGTCGGGGACAGGGGGCTTTCTTT. As protein: CASSRGQGAFF.

The chain is built from TRBV6-5 and TRBJ2-7; 8 bases map to TRBD1. With V trimmed by 4 bases and J by 5 bases, 10 bases remained unmatched. This CDR3 spans 15 amino acids. Per germline, CDR1 MNHEY and CDR2 SVGAGI. CDR3 coding DNA: TGTGCCAGCAGTTCCCGGACAGGGACGAGGGACGAGCAGTACTTC. Its protein is CASSSRTGTRDEQYF.

This chain uses TRBV4-2 with TRBJ2-6, with 9 positions matching TRBD2. This CDR3 region has 19 residues. Germline values: CDR1 LGHNA, CDR2 YNFKEQ. The junction had 6 bases not matched to a gene; V was cut back by 0 bases and J by 0 bases. As DNA, the CDR3 is TGTGCCAGCAGCCAAGACGGTAGCGGGGGATACTCTGGGGCCAACGTCCTGACTTTC. It translates to CASSQDGSGGYSGANVLTF.